This T cell receptor (beta chain) was sequenced in a study of blood T cell repertoires in COVID-19. To note about this clone: The same CDR3 also results from other DNA sequences found in this sample.

The method was immunoSEQ multiplex PCR; TCRdb's version includes in-frame clones alone and lacks a portion of them. The sample lists about 280,000 clones, roughly 90% occurring once. Germline V gene data show CDR1 as MNHEY and CDR2 as SMNVEV (reference sequence). V was clipped by 0 bases and J by 1 base; unmatched bases: 1. This CDR3 has 15 residues. Sequences were obtained from peripheral blood. The TCR originated in a woman aged 45-59 years who had recovered from COVID-19. The chain uses TRBV27 and TRBJ1-1, with 8 positions matching TRBD1. DNA of the CDR3: TGTGCCAGCAGTTTATCGGGGACAGGGAACACTGAAGCTTTCTTT. This sequence encodes CASSLSGTGNTEAFF.